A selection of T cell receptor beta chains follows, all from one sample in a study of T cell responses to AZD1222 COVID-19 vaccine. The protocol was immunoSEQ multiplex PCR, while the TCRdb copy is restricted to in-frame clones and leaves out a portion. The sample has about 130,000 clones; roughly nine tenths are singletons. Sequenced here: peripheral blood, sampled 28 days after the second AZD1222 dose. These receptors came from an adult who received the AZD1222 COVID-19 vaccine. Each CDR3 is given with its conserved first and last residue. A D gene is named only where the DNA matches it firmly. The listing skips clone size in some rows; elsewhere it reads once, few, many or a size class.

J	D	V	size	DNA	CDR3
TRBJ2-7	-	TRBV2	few	TGTGCCAGCACCAGACAGATAGCCTACGAGCAGTACTTC	CASTRQIAYEQYF
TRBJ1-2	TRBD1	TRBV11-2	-	TGTGCCAGCAGCTTCTCTTTTGGTCCCGACAGGGGGCGAGGCTACACCTTC	CASSFSFGPDRGRGYTF
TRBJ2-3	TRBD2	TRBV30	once	TGTGCCTGGAGTCCTCTGACTAGCGGGAGGGCTTATGGGGATACGCAGTATTTT	CAWSPLTSGRAYGDTQYF
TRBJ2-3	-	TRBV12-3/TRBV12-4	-	TGTGCCAGCAGTCGGCTCGGAGGAGATACGCAGTATTTT	CASSRLGGDTQYF
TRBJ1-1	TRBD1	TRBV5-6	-	TGTGCCAGCAGCGTTCAGGGGGTCGGAACTGAAGCTTTCTTT	CASSVQGVGTEAFF
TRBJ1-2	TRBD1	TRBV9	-	TGTGCCAGCAGGGAGGGGCAGGGGGCAGACTATGGCTACACCTTC	CASREGQGADYGYTF
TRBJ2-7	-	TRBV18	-	TGTGCCAGCTCACCAGGGGGGGGCGCTTCGGGATACGAGCAGTACTTC	CASSPGGGASGYEQYF
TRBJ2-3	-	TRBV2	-	TGTGCCAGCAGTGATCACGGGACCTCCACAGATACGCAGTATTTT	CASSDHGTSTDTQYF
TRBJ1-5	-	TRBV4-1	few	TGCGCCAGCAGCCAAGTGGTAGGTTTGGGCAATCAGCCCCAGCATTTT	CASSQVVGLGNQPQHF
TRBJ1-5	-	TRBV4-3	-	TGCGCCAGCAGCCAAGATCATACCCAGCCCCAGCATTTT	CASSQDHTQPQHF
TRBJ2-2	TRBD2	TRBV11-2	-	TGTGCCAGCAGCTTAGGACTAGCGGAGAACACCGGGGAGCTGTTTTTT	CASSLGLAENTGELFF
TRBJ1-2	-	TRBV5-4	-	TGTGCCAGCACCAGGGAGGGGGGGCGAAGCTATGGCTACACCTTC	CASTREGGRSYGYTF